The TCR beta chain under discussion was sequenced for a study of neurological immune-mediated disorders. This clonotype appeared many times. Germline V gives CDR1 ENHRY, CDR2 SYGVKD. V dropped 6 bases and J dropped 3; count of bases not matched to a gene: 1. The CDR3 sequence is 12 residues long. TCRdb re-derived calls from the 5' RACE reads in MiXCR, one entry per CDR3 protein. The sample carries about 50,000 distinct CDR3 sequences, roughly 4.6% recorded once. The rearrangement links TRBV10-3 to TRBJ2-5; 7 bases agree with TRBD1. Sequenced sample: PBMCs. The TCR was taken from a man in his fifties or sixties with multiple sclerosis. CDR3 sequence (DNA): TGTGCCATCAGAGGACAGGAAGAGACCCAGTACTTC. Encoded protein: CAIRGQEETQYF.